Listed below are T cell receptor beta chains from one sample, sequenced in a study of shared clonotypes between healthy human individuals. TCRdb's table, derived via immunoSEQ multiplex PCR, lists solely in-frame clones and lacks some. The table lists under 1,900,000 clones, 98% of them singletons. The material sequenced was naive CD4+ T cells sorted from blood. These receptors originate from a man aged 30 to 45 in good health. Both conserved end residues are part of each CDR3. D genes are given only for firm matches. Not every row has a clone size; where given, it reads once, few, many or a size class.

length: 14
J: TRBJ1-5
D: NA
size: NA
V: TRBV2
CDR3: CASSLTGVNQPQHF
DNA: TGTGCCAGCAGTCTTACAGGAGTCAATCAGCCCCAGCATTTT

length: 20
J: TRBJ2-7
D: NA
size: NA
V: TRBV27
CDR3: CASSPKAGTGPGLAFYEQYF
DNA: TGTGCCAGCAGTCCGAAGGCCGGGACAGGGCCGGGACTAGCATTCTACGAGCAGTACTTC

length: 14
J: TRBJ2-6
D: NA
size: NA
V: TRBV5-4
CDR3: CASNRVSGANVLTF
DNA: TGTGCCAGCAACAGGGTATCTGGGGCCAACGTCCTGACTTTC

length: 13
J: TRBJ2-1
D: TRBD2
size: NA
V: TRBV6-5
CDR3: CASKASGTYEQFF
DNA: TGTGCCAGCAAGGCTAGCGGGACTTACGAGCAGTTCTTC

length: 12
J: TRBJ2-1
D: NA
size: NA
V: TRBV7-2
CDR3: CASSFSREEQFF
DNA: TGTGCCAGCAGTTTTAGCAGGGAGGAGCAGTTCTTC

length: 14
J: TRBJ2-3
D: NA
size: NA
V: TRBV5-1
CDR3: CASSPVGSPDTQYF
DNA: TGCGCCAGCAGCCCGGTCGGTAGCCCAGATACGCAGTATTTT

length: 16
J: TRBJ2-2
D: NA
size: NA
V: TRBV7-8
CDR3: CASSLRRDIGTGELFF
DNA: TGTGCCAGCAGCTTACGCCGGGACATAGGGACCGGGGAGCTGTTTTTT

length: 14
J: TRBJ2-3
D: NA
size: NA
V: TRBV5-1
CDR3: CASSLPLSTDTQYF
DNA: TGCGCCAGCAGCTTGCCCCTATCCACAGATACGCAGTATTTT

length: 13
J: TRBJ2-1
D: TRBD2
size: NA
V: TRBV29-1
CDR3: CSGGGRVVDEQFF
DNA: TGCAGCGGCGGTGGGAGGGTTGTCGATGAGCAGTTCTTC

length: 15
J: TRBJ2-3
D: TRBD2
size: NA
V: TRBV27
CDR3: CASSFPGGTTDTQYF
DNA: TGTGCCAGCAGTTTTCCGGGAGGGACCACAGATACGCAGTATTTT

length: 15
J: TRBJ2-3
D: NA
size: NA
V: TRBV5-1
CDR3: CASSLDTPRADTQYF
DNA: TGCGCCAGCAGCTTGGACACCCCACGGGCAGATACGCAGTATTTT

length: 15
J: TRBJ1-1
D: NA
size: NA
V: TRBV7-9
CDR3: CASSLTATVATEAFF
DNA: TGTGCCAGCAGCTTGACCGCGACAGTGGCCACTGAAGCTTTCTTT

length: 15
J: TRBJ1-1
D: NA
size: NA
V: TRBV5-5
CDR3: CASSTPTGGNTEAFF
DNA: TGTGCCAGCAGCACTCCGACAGGTGGGAACACTGAAGCTTTCTTT

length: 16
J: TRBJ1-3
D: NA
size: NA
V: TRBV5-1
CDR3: CASSLGGLSAGNTIYF
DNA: TGCGCCAGCAGCTTGGGAGGGCTATCGGCGGGAAACACCATATATTTT

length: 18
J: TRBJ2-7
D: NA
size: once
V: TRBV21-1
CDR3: CASSKGLSRRIPVYEQYF
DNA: TGTGCCAGCAGCAAAGGTCTTTCTCGAAGAATCCCCGTCTACGAGCAGTACTTC

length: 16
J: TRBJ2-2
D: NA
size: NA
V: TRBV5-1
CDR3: CASSSKTAWNTGELFF
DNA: TGCGCCAGCAGCTCCAAGACAGCCTGGAACACCGGGGAGCTGTTTTTT

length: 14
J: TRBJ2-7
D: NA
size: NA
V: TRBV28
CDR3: CASSFTGFDYEQYF
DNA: TGTGCCAGCAGTTTCACAGGCTTTGACTACGAGCAGTACTTC

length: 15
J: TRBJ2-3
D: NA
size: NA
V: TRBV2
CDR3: CASSTGPRSTDTQYF
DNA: TGTGCCAGCAGTACAGGGCCCCGTAGCACAGATACGCAGTATTTT

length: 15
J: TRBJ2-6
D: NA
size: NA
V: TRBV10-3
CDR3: CAISKEGSGANVLTF
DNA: TGTGCCATCAGTAAAGAAGGCTCTGGGGCCAACGTCCTGACTTTC

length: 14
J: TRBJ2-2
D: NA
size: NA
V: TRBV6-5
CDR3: CASSPFSNTGELFF
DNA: TGTGCCAGCAGCCCCTTTTCCAACACCGGGGAGCTGTTTTTT

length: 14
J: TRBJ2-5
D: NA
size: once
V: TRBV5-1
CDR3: CASSLEAIKETQYF
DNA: TGCGCCAGCAGCTTGGAAGCGATAAAAGAGACCCAGTACTTC

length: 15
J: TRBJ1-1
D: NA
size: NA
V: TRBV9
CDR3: CASSVGAGGPYEAFF
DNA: TGTGCCAGCAGCGTAGGGGCGGGAGGGCCCTATGAAGCTTTCTTT

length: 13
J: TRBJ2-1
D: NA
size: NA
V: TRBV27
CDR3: CASSYRAYNEQFF
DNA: TGTGCCAGCAGTTACAGGGCTTACAATGAGCAGTTCTTC

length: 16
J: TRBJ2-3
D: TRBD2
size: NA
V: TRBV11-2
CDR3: CASSLLAGGNTDTQYF
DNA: TGTGCCAGCAGCCTTTTAGCGGGAGGGAACACAGATACGCAGTATTTT

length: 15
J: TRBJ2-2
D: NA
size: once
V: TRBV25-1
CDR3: CASSRGTWNTGELFF
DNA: TGTGCCAGCAGTCGGGGGACATGGAACACCGGGGAGCTGTTTTTT

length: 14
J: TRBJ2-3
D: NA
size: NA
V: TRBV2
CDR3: CASSELGSTDTQYF
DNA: TGTGCCAGCAGTGAACTGGGTAGCACAGATACGCAGTATTTT

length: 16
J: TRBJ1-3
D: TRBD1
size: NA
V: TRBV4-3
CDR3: CASSQVRPGQGHTIYF
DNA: TGCGCCAGCAGCCAAGTTAGGCCGGGACAGGGCCACACCATATATTTT

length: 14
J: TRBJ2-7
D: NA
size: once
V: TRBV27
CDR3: CASSLNRGSYEQYF
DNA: TGTGCCAGCAGTTTAAATCGGGGCTCCTACGAGCAGTACTTC

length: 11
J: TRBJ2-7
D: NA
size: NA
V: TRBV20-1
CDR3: CSAGGGREQYF
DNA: TGCAGTGCCGGAGGGGGGCGAGAGCAGTACTTC

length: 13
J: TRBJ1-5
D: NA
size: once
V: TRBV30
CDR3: CAWSGGRNQPQHF
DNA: TGTGCCTGGAGTGGAGGCAGAAATCAGCCCCAGCATTTT

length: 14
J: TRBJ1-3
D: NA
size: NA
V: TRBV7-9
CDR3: CASSLVSPGNTIYF
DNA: TGTGCCAGCAGCTTAGTGTCTCCTGGAAACACCATATATTTT

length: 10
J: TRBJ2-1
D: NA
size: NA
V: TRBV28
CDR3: CASHLNEQFF
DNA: TGTGCCAGTCACCTCAATGAGCAGTTCTTC

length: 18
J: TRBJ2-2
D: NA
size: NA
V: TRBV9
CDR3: CASSGPDKLAQNTGELFF
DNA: TGTGCCAGCAGCGGACCGGACAAATTGGCGCAGAACACCGGGGAGCTGTTTTTT

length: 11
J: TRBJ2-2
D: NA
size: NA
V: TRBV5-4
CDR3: CASSFTGELFF
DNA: TGTGCCAGCAGCTTTACCGGGGAGCTGTTTTTT

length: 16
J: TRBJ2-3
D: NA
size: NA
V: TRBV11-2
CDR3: CASSLGRPPSTDTQYF
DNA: TGTGCCAGCAGCTTAGGTAGACCGCCAAGCACAGATACGCAGTATTTT

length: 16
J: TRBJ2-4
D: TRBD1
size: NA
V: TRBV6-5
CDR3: CASSYSVSTGMNIQYF
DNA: TGTGCCAGCAGTTACTCGGTATCGACAGGGATGAACATTCAGTACTTC

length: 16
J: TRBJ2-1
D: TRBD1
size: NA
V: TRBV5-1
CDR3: CASAPGDRGDYNEQFF
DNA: TGCGCCAGCGCCCCTGGGGACAGGGGGGACTACAATGAGCAGTTCTTC

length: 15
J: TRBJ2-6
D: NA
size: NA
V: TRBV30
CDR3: CAWSVHWSGANVLTF
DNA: TGTGCCTGGAGTGTACACTGGTCTGGGGCCAACGTCCTGACTTTC

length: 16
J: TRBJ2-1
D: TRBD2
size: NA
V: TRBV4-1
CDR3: CASSQDGGLAGTEQFF
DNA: TGCGCCAGCAGCCAAGATGGAGGACTAGCGGGAACTGAGCAGTTCTTC

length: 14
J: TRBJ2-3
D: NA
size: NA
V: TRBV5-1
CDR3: CASRLELFTDTQYF
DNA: TGCGCCAGCAGACTTGAGCTCTTCACAGATACGCAGTATTTT

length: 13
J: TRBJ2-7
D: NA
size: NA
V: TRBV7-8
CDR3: CASSLTLSYEQYF
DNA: TGTGCCAGCAGCTTAACCCTCTCCTACGAGCAGTACTTC

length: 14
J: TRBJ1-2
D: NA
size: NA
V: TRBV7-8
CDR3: CASSPDRYGNGYTF
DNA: TGTGCCAGCAGCCCGGACCGATACGGTAATGGCTACACCTTC

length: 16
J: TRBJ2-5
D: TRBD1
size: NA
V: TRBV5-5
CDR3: CASSLAGTVRGETQYF
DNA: TGTGCCAGCAGCTTGGCCGGGACAGTACGTGGGGAGACCCAGTACTTC

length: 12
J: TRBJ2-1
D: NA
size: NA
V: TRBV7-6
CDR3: CASSLAPDEQFF
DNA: TGTGCCAGCAGCTTAGCCCCGGATGAGCAGTTCTTC

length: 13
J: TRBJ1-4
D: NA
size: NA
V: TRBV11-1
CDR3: CASSRAGNEKLFF
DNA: TGTGCCAGCAGCCGTGCCGGGAATGAAAAACTGTTTTTT

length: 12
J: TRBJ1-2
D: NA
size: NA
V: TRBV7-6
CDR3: CASSLEGRPTSF
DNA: TGTGCCAGCAGCTTAGAGGGCAGGCCGACTTCCTTC

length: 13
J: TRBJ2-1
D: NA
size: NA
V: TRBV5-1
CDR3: CASSLGPINEQFF
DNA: TGCGCCAGCAGCTTGGGGCCTATCAATGAGCAGTTCTTC

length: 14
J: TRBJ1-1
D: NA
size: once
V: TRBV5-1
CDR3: CASSLASMNTEAFF
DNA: TGCGCCAGCAGCTTGGCCTCGATGAACACTGAAGCTTTCTTT

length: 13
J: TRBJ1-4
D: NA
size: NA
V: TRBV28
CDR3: CASSLGRNEKLFF
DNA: TGTGCCAGCAGTTTAGGGCGAAATGAAAAACTGTTTTTT

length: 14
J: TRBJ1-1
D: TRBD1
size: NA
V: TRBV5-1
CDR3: CASSGRQGETEAFF
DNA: TGCGCCAGCAGCGGGAGACAGGGGGAGACTGAAGCTTTCTTT

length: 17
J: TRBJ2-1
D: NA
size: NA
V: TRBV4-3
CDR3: CASSQDRGGIGRDEQFF
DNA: TGCGCCAGCAGCCAAGATCGCGGCGGAATTGGGCGGGATGAGCAGTTCTTC

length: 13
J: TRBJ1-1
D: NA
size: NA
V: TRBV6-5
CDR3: CAVRYLPDTEAFF
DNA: TGTGCCGTCCGCTACCTCCCGGACACTGAAGCTTTCTTT

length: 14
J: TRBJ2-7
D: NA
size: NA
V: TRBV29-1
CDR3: CSVGEDLRTYEQYF
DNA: TGCAGCGTTGGGGAGGACCTTCGTACCTACGAGCAGTACTTC

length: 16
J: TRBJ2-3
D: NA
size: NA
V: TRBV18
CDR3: CASSNTGTQDWDTQYF
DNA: TGTGCCAGCTCAAACACAGGGACACAGGACTGGGATACGCAGTATTTT

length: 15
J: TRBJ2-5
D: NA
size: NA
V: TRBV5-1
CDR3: CASSAALNRGETQYF
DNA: TGCGCCAGCAGCGCAGCATTAAATCGCGGGGAGACCCAGTACTTC

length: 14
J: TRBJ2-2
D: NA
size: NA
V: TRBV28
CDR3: CASSLIGSAGELFF
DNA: TGTGCCAGCAGTTTAATCGGGAGCGCCGGGGAGCTGTTTTTT

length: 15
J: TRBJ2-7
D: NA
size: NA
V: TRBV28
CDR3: CASSLRQGGVYEQYF
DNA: TGTGCCAGCAGTTTGCGACAGGGAGGAGTCTACGAGCAGTACTTC

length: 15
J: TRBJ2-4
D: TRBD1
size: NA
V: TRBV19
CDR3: CASSSPGDRKNIQYF
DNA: TGTGCCAGTAGTTCTCCCGGGGACAGGAAAAACATTCAGTACTTC

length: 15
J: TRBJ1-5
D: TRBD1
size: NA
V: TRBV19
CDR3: CASSVEQGATQPQHF
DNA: TGTGCCAGTAGTGTCGAACAGGGGGCCACTCAGCCCCAGCATTTT

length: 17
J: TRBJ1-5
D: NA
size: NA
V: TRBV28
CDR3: CASSSGPQGYSNQPQHF
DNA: TGTGCCAGCAGTTCTGGGCCCCAGGGTTATAGCAATCAGCCCCAGCATTTT